The rows below give T cell receptor beta chains drawn from one sample of a study of Ad26.COV2.S vaccination and SARS-CoV-2 variants. Repertoires were generated with immunoSEQ multiplex PCR, while TCRdb's copy carries only in-frame clones and drops some. The data show about 350,000 clones, around 88% seen once. The specimen comprised peripheral blood, sampled in a trial of Ad26.COV2.S vaccine versus placebo. The receptors shown here come from a person aged 18-60 years who received the Ad26.COV2.S COVID-19 vaccine or a placebo. Each CDR3 is given with its conserved first and last residue. The D gene is left open where the match is weak. Not every row has a clone size; where given, it reads once, few, many or a size class.

abundance	v_gene	j_gene	d_gene	CDR3aa	CDR3nt
few	TRBV3-1/TRBV3-2	TRBJ2-7	NA	CASSQGPSYEQYF	TGTGCCAGCAGCCAAGGGCCCTCCTACGAGCAGTACTTC
NA	TRBV12-5	TRBJ2-5	NA	CASGLGGGPQETQYF	TGTGCTAGTGGTTTGGGGGGGGGCCCTCAAGAGACCCAGTACTTC
NA	TRBV28	TRBJ2-7	TRBD2	CASSFPTSGGYEQYF	TGTGCCAGCAGTTTCCCGACTAGCGGGGGCTACGAGCAGTACTTC
NA	TRBV5-5	TRBJ1-1	NA	CASSHTGVNTEAFF	TGTGCCAGCAGCCATACAGGAGTGAACACTGAAGCTTTCTTT
NA	TRBV28	TRBJ2-7	TRBD1	CASSRTGLSYEQYF	TGTGCCAGCAGCAGGACAGGGTTATCCTACGAGCAGTACTTC
NA	TRBV7-2	TRBJ1-2	NA	CASSRQMIYGYTF	TGTGCCAGCAGCCGACAGATGATCTATGGCTACACCTTC
NA	TRBV6-6	TRBJ2-7	TRBD2	CASRLGAGESYEQYF	TGTGCCAGCAGGTTAGGTGCGGGGGAGTCCTACGAGCAGTACTTC
NA	TRBV19	TRBJ1-3	NA	CASSRRGSGNTIYF	TGTGCCAGTAGTAGGAGGGGGTCTGGAAACACCATATATTTT
NA	TRBV7-2	TRBJ2-1	NA	CASSSYRASDEQFF	TGTGCCAGCAGCTCCTACAGGGCTAGCGATGAGCAGTTCTTC
NA	TRBV18	TRBJ1-1	NA	CASSLGQMNTEAFF	TGTGCCAGCTCACTCGGACAAATGAACACTGAAGCTTTCTTT
NA	TRBV18	TRBJ2-7	TRBD2	CASSQRGVGEQYF	TGTGCCAGCTCACAGCGGGGCGTCGGCGAGCAGTACTTC
NA	TRBV7-2	TRBJ2-1	NA	CASSPLVLLSYNEQFF	TGTGCCAGCAGCCCTCTCGTGCTTCTCTCCTACAATGAGCAGTTCTTC
once	TRBV27	TRBJ1-2	TRBD1	CASSPTGGAYGYTF	TGTGCCAGCAGTCCGACAGGGGGCGCATATGGCTACACCTTC
NA	TRBV10-3	TRBJ1-2	NA	CAISEGDYGYTF	TGTGCCATCAGTGAGGGTGATTATGGCTACACCTTC
NA	TRBV3-1/TRBV3-2	TRBJ1-1	NA	CASSLAWGGPEAFF	TGTGCCAGCAGCCTAGCTTGGGGGGGACCTGAAGCTTTCTTT
NA	TRBV28	TRBJ1-6	NA	CASRTGNSPLHF	TGTGCCAGCAGAACAGGGAATTCACCCCTCCACTTT
NA	TRBV6-5	TRBJ2-7	TRBD2	CASRGASGSEQYF	TGTGCCAGCAGAGGGGCTAGCGGGAGTGAACAGTACTTC